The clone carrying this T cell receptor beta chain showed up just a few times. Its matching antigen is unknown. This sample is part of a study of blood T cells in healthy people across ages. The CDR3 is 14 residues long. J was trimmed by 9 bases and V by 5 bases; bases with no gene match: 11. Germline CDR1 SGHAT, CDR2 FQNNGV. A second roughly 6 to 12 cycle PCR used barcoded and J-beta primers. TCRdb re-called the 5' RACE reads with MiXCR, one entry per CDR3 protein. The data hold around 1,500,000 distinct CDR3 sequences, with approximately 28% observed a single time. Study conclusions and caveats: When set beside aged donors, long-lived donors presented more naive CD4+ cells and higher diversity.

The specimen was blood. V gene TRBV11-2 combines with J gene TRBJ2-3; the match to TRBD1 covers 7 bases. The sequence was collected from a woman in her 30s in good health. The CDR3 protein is CASSGKRQGETQYF. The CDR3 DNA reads TGTGCCAGCAGCGGGAAACGACAGGGAGAAACGCAGTATTTT.